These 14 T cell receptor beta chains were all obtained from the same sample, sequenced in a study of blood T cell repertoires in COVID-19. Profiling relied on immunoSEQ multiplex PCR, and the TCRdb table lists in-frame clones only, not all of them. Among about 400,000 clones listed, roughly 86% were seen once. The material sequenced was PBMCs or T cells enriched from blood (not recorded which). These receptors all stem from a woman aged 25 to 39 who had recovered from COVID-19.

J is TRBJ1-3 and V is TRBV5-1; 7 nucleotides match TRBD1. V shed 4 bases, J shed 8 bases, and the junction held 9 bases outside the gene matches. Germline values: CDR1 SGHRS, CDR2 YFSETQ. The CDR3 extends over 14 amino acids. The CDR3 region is CASSPQGGSDTIYF. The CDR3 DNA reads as TGCGCCAGCAGCCCCCAGGGGGGTTCGGACACCATATATTTT.

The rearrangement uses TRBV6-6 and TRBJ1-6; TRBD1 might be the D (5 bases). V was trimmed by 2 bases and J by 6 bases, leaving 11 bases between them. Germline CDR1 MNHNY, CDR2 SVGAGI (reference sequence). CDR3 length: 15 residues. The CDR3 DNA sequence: TGTGCCAGCAGTTACGCCAGGGCGGCTAATTCACCCCTCCACTTT. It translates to CASSYARAANSPLHF.

Here the CDR3 DNA reads TGTGCCAGTAGTATTCAGGGACTGGGTGATACGCAGTATTTT. Its protein is CASSIQGLGDTQYF. The chain recombines TRBV19 with TRBJ2-3; TRBD2 is a possible D gene (6 bases). Trimming shortened V by 3 bases and J by 6 bases, and 13 bases separated the two germline ends. The germline V gene has CDR1 LNHDA and CDR2 SQIVND (reference sequence). This CDR3 is built from 14 residues.

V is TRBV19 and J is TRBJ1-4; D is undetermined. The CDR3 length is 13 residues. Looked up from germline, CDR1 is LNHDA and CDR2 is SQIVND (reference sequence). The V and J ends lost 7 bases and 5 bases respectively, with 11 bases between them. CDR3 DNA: TGTGCCAGTATGCGAGGCTTGAATGAAAAACTGTTTTTT. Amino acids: CASMRGLNEKLFF.

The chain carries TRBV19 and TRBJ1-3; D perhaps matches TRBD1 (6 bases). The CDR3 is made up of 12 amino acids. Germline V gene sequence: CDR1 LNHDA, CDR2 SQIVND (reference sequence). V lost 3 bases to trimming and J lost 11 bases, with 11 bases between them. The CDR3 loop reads CASSIPQGPIYF. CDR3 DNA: TGTGCCAGTAGTATCCCGCAGGGGCCCATATATTTT.

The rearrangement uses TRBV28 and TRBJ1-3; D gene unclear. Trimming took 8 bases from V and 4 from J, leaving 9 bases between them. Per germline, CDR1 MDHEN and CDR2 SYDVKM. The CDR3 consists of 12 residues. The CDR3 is CASSVSGNTIYF. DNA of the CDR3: TGTGCCAGCTCGGTGTCAGGAAACACCATATATTTT. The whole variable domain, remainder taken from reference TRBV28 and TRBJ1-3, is DVKVTQSSRYLVKRTGEKVFLECVQDMDHENMFWYRQDPGLGLRLIYFSYDVKMKEKGDIPEGYSVSREKKERFSLILESASTNQTSMYLCASSVSGNTIYFGEGSWLTVV.

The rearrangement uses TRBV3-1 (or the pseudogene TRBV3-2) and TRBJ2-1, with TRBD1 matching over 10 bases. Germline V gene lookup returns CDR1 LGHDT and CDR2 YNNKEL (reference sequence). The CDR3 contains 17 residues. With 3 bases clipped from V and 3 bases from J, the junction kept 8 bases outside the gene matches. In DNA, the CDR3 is TGTGCCAGCAGCCAGTCAGGGACAGGGGCCAGCTACAATGAGCAGTTCTTC. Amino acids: CASSQSGTGASYNEQFF.

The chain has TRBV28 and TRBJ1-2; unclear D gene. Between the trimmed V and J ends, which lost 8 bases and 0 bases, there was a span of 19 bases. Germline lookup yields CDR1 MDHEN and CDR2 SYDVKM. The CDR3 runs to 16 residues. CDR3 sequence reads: CASWRGSAISNYGYTF. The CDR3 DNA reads TGTGCCAGCTGGCGGGGATCGGCCATATCTAACTATGGCTACACCTTC.

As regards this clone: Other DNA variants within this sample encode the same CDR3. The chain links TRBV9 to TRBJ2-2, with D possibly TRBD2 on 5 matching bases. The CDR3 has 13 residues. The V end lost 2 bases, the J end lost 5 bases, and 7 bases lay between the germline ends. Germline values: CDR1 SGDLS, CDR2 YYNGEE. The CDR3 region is CASSVGGTGELFF. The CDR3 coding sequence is TGTGCCAGCAGCGTCGGAGGTACCGGGGAGCTGTTTTTT. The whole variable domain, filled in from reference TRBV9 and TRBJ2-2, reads DSGVTQTPKHLITATGQRVTLRCSPRSGDLSVYWYQQSLDQGLQFLIQYYNGEERAKGNILERFSAQQFPDLHSELNLSSLELGDSALYFCASSVGGTGELFFGEGSRLTVL.

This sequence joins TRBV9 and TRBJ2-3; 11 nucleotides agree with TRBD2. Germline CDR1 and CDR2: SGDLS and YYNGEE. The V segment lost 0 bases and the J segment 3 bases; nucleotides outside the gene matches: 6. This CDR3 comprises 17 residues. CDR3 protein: CASSVGASGGTTDTQYF. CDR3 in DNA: TGTGCCAGCAGCGTAGGAGCTAGCGGGGGGACTACAGATACGCAGTATTTT.

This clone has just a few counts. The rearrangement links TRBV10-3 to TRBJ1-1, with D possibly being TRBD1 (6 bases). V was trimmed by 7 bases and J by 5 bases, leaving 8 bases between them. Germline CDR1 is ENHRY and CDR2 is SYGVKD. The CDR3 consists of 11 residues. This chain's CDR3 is CAITQGTEAFF. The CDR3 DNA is TGTGCCATCACCCAGGGGACTGAAGCTTTCTTT.

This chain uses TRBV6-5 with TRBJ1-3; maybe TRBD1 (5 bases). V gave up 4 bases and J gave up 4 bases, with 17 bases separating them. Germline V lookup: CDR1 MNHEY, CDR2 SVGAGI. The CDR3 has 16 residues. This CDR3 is CASSSGTSPLGNTIYF. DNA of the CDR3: TGTGCCAGCAGTTCAGGGACTTCCCCCCTAGGAAACACCATATATTTT.

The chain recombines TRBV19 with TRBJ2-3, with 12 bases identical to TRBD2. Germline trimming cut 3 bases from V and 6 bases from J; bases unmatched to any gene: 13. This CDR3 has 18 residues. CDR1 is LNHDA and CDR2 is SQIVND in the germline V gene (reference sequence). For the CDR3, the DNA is TGTGCCAGTAGTATGCCCGCCTCTAGCGGGGGGGCAATGGATACGCAGTATTTT. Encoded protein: CASSMPASSGGAMDTQYF.

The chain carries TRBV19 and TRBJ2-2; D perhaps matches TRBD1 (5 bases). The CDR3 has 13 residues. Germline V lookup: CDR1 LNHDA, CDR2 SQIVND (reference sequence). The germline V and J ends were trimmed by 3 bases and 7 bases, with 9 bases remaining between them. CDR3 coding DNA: TGTGCCAGTAGTATTGACACAGGCGGGGAGCTGTTTTTT. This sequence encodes CASSIDTGGELFF.